This T cell receptor beta chain originates from a study of beta chain features in type 1 diabetes. The overall study: Across every sample, almost 110,000,000 sorted cells were examined in total. Study outcomes and limitations: Individuals with type 1 diabetes displayed fewer insertions and more deletions at VDJ junctions. Type 1 diabetes patients showed a moderate but significant shortening of TCRB CDR3s in all four CD4+ subsets.

Sequenced material consisted of expressed TCRB transcripts (all of the isolated RNA was reverse transcribed). TCRdb keeps only in-frame clones here, not all; method: immunoSEQ multiplex PCR. The profile shows 500,000 to 850,000 clones, around an eighth of them singletons. About this clone itself: Its antigen is still unknown.

Germline values: CDR1 SGHNT, CDR2 YENEEA. Deletions cut 4 bases from V and 4 bases from J, with 11 bases between. The CDR3 extends over 13 amino acids. The gene calls are TRBV11-3 and TRBJ2-7, with D maybe TRBD1 (6 bases). The clonotype was recovered from a man in his late teens or twenties with type 1 diabetes. Input material: naive CD4+ T cells from blood. The CDR3 coding sequence is TGTGCCAGCAGCTCCGGACAGAGGTACGAGCAGTACTTC. It translates to CASSSGQRYEQYF.